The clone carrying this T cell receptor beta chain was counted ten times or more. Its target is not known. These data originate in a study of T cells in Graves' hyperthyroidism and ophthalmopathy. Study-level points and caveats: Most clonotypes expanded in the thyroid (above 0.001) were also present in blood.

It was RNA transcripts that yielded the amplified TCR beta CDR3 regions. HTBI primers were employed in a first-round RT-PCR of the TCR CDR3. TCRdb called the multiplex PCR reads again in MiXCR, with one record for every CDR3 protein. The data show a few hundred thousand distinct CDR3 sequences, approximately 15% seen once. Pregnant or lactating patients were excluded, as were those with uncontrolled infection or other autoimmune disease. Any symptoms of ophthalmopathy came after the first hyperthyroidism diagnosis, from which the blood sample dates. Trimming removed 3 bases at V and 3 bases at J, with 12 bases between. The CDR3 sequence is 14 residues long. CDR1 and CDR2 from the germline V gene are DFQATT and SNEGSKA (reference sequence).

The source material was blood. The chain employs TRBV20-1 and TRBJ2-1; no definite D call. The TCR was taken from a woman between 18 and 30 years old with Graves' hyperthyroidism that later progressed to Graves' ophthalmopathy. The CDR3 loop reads CSASRDSLYNEQFF. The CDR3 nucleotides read TGCAGTGCTAGCCGCGACTCCCTCTACAATGAGCAGTTCTTC.